A single sample is the source of the 29 T cell receptor beta chains below, sequenced in a study of T-cell reconstitution after alpha-beta-depleted transplantation in children. Unique molecular identifiers were incorporated during preparation of the TCRbeta library. TCRdb re-derived calls from the PCR reads in MiXCR, one entry per CDR3 protein. The sample has about 610,000 distinct CDR3 sequences, about 11% seen once. The sequencing used PBMCs from the stem cell graft donor, collected from the stem cell graft. These receptors all stem from a human donor who donated a stem cell graft to a child with acute myeloid leukemia.

This clonotype occurred a few times. The chain is built from TRBV14 and TRBJ2-2; D may correspond to TRBD1 or TRBD2 (5 bases each). V dropped 0 bases and J dropped 2 bases, with 19 bases sitting between them. This CDR3 comprises 19 residues. Germline V lookup: CDR1 SGHDN, CDR2 FVKESK. CDR3 loop: CASSQDRSGTLLNTGELFF. The CDR3 DNA follows: TGTGCCAGCAGCCAAGATCGGTCAGGGACCCTGCTAAACACCGGGGAGCTGTTTTTT.

V gene TRBV28 combines with J gene TRBJ1-1; perhaps TRBD1 as D (6 bases). This CDR3 region has 13 residues. V was pared by 8 bases and J by 11 bases, with 21 bases between. Germline V gene lookup returns CDR1 MDHEN and CDR2 SYDVKM. The CDR3 bases are TGTGCCAGCGGGAGCCCAGGGGCGATGGGCGCTTTCTTT. Amino acids: CASGSPGAMGAFF.

This clonotype was counted between two and nine times. This rearrangement joins TRBV20-1 to TRBJ1-1; perhaps TRBD1 as D (6 bases). Germline-derived CDR1 and CDR2 are DFQATT and SNEGSKA (reference sequence). This CDR3 is built from 16 residues. In DNA, the CDR3 is TGCAGCACTCGAGGGGGGGGACGTGGGCTGAACACTGAAGCTTTCTTT. This translates into CSTRGGGRGLNTEAFF.

This clonotype showed up just a few times. V is TRBV18 and J is TRBJ1-1; TRBD1 matches 7 bases. Germline-derived CDR1 and CDR2 are KGHSH and LQKENI. CDR3 size: 14 residues. J was trimmed by 4 bases and V by 5 bases; bases with no gene match: 7. CDR3 DNA: TGTGCCAGCTCAGCACTAGACAGGGCCACTGAAGCTTTCTTT. Translated, it gives CASSALDRATEAFF.

This clonotype was detected ten times or more. The chain uses TRBV29-1 and TRBJ2-7; D may correspond to TRBD1 or TRBD2 (5 bases each). CDR1 and CDR2 from the germline V gene are SQVTM and ANQGSEA. The CDR3 is 13 residues long. V lost 7 bases and J lost 2, with 15 bases in between. The CDR3 DNA reads as TGCAGCGCCATGGGGGATAACCCCTACGAGCAGTACTTC. This gives the protein CSAMGDNPYEQYF.

This clonotype showed up many times. The V and J genes are TRBV5-1 and TRBJ2-1; 16 positions agree with TRBD2. Germline lookup yields CDR1 SGHRS and CDR2 YFSETQ. The V segment lost 4 bases and the J segment 8 bases; nucleotides outside the gene matches: 3. The CDR3 loop spans 15 amino acids. The CDR3 reads CASSAGLAGGYEQFF. DNA of the CDR3: TGCGCCAGCAGCGCGGGACTAGCGGGGGGGTATGAGCAGTTCTTC.

This clonotype turned up a few times. The rearrangement joins TRBV5-1 to TRBJ2-1; the D gene is possibly TRBD2 (7 bases). Trimming removed 0 bases at V and 0 bases at J, with 13 bases between. Germline loops: CDR1 SGHRS, CDR2 YFSETQ. CDR3 length: 17 amino acids. CDR3 DNA: TGCGCCAGCAGCTTGGCCGGGGGGCTAGCCTCCTACAATGAGCAGTTCTTC. Amino acids: CASSLAGGLASYNEQFF.

This clonotype occurred many times. The J gene is TRBJ2-1, the V gene TRBV29-1; TRBD2 aligns across 9 bases. This CDR3 has 14 amino acids. Trimming removed 8 bases from V and 6 bases from J; junction bases left unmatched: 11. The germline V gene encodes CDR1 SQVTM and CDR2 ANQGSEA. This CDR3 is CSSTSSGNINEQFF. The CDR3 DNA reads as TGCAGCTCTACGTCTAGCGGGAACATCAATGAGCAGTTCTTC.

This clonotype occurred a few times. The genes are TRBV20-1 and TRBJ1-5; a possible D gene is TRBD1 (6 bases). The length of the CDR3 is 13 residues. The V gene lost 6 bases and the J gene lost 6 bases, with 15 bases spanning the gap. Germline V gives CDR1 DFQATT, CDR2 SNEGSKA (reference sequence). In DNA form, the CDR3 reads TGCAGTGCCCCTCGGGGGCCGGGTCAGCCCCAGCATTTT. Its translation: CSAPRGPGQPQHF.

The table lists this clonotype with a few counts. The chain is built from TRBV12-3 or TRBV12-4 and TRBJ2-5; 13 nucleotides match TRBD2. V was clipped by 5 bases and J by 2 bases; unmatched bases: 8. The CDR3 has 17 residues. In DNA, the CDR3 is TGTGCCAGCAGTCAGGGACTAGCGGGATCCCGACAAGAGACCCAGTACTTC. It encodes CASSQGLAGSRQETQYF.

A few counts support this clonotype. The CDR3 sequence: CSVNPRGGELFF. The CDR3, as DNA: TGCAGCGTTAACCCCAGGGGCGGGGAGCTGTTTTTT. The chain employs TRBV29-1 and TRBJ2-2; perhaps TRBD1 as D (6 bases). The CDR3 runs 12 residues. Trimming took off 5 bases at V and 7 bases at J, with 11 bases between the two ends. CDR1 and CDR2 from the germline V gene are SQVTM and ANQGSEA.

The J gene is TRBJ2-7, the V gene TRBV5-6, with D uncertain. V was cut by 9 bases and J by 2 bases, with 15 bases left in between. Germline V gene sequence: CDR1 SGHDT, CDR2 YYEEEE. The CDR3 runs 13 residues. The CDR3, as DNA: TGTGCCACACAGAGCGCCTCAACCTACGAGCAGTACTTC. Its translation: CATQSASTYEQYF.

This clonotype was recorded a few times. The chain links TRBV20-1 to TRBJ2-3, with 8 bases fitting TRBD2. The CDR3 extends over 15 amino acids. With 5 bases clipped from V and 6 bases from J, the junction kept 13 bases outside the gene matches. CDR1 is DFQATT and CDR2 is SNEGSKA in the germline V gene (reference sequence). CDR3 amino acids: CSAPPRVAGPDTQYF. The CDR3 region has the DNA TGCAGTGCTCCCCCCAGGGTAGCGGGACCCGATACGCAGTATTTT.

This clonotype has ten or more counts. This chain links TRBV29-1 with TRBJ1-4; D uncertain. Per germline, CDR1 SQVTM and CDR2 ANQGSEA. The CDR3 has 12 amino acids. Trimming cost V 4 bases and J 8 bases, with 11 bases left between them. CDR3 nucleotides: TGCAGCGTTGCGGGCCAGGACGAAAAACTGTTTTTT. This encodes CSVAGQDEKLFF.

This chain uses TRBV12-3 or TRBV12-4 with TRBJ2-1; D unclear. The CDR3 contains 13 residues. With 8 bases removed from V and 7 bases from J, the gap between germline ends came to 15 bases. The CDR3: CASGGNGRNEQFF. The CDR3, as DNA: TGTGCCAGCGGTGGTAACGGGCGTAATGAGCAGTTCTTC.

The genes are TRBV7-8 and TRBJ2-7; 10 nucleotides align to TRBD2. This CDR3 has 14 amino acids. Looked up from germline, CDR1 is SGHVS and CDR2 is FQNEAQ. V lost 4 bases to trimming and J lost 3 bases; unmatched junction nucleotides: 3. The CDR3 spells CASSSKREGYEQYF. As DNA, the CDR3 is TGTGCCAGCAGCTCAAAGCGGGAGGGCTACGAGCAGTACTTC.

This clonotype has only a few counts. The chain employs TRBV29-1 and TRBJ1-1, with 7 bases that match TRBD1. The CDR3 runs 14 residues. The germline V gene encodes CDR1 SQVTM and CDR2 ANQGSEA. V was clipped by 4 bases and J by 0 bases; unmatched bases: 5. The CDR3 region has the DNA TGCAGCGTTGGGGGACAGAGCATGAACACTGAAGCTTTCTTT. Residues: CSVGGQSMNTEAFF.

This clonotype was seen ten or more times. CDR3 residues: CASNLAGVPNEQFF. CDR3 coding DNA: TGCGCCAGCAACCTAGCGGGAGTGCCCAATGAGCAGTTCTTC. V gene TRBV5-1 combines with J gene TRBJ2-1, with 10 bases lining up with TRBD2. The CDR3 is made up of 14 amino acids. The V segment lost 6 bases and the J segment 6 bases; nucleotides outside the gene matches: 6. Germline loops: CDR1 SGHRS, CDR2 YFSETQ.

There are a few counts of this clonotype. This rearrangement joins TRBV6-5 to TRBJ2-1, with TRBD2 matching over 8 bases. This CDR3 is 16 amino acids long. Trimming removed 0 bases from V and 7 bases from J; junction bases left unmatched: 8. Germline CDR1 is MNHEY and CDR2 is SVGAGI. CDR3 residues: CASSYSSDSGVNEQFF. The CDR3 region has the DNA TGTGCCAGCAGTTACTCGTCGGATAGCGGGGTAAATGAGCAGTTCTTC.

On this clonotype: A single base separates this from a much larger clone, so it may be a read error. This chain joins TRBV29-1 and TRBJ2-4; the D gene is possibly TRBD1 (5 bases). CDR1 and CDR2 from the germline V gene are SQVTM and ANQGSEA. CDR3 length: 15 amino acids. The CDR3 bases are TGCAGCGTATCCGAGCAGGGTGGGCAGTGGAACATTCAGCACTTC. Its protein product is CSVSEQGGQWNIQHF.

The table lists this clonotype with a few counts. The chain combines TRBV7-2 with TRBJ2-1; a possible D gene is TRBD1 (7 bases). Trimming stripped 4 bases from V and 9 bases from J, with 22 bases between. Germline lookup yields CDR1 SGHTA and CDR2 FQGNSA. The CDR3 sequence is 16 residues long. DNA of the CDR3: TGTGCCAGCAGCTCGGAGGGGCCAGGGGGTTTCGGTGAGCAGTTCTTC. This sequence encodes CASSSEGPGGFGEQFF.

This clonotype was recorded many times. The chain joins TRBV20-1 to TRBJ2-1, with D possibly being TRBD2 (5 bases). The V gene lost 4 bases and the J gene lost 4 bases, with 11 bases spanning the gap. The CDR3 extends over 13 amino acids. Germline CDR1 and CDR2: DFQATT and SNEGSKA (reference sequence). CDR3 loop: CSATGLAYNEQFF. CDR3 sequence (DNA): TGCAGTGCTACCGGGCTAGCTTACAATGAGCAGTTCTTC.

This clonotype was counted ten times or more. The chain couples TRBV7-2 to TRBJ2-1, with unresolved D. This CDR3 has 16 residues. Germline V CDR1 and CDR2: SGHTA, FQGNSA. V lost 1 base, J lost 0 bases, and 10 bases lay in between. CDR3 residues: CASSLVSSSSYNEQFF. DNA for the CDR3: TGTGCCAGCAGCTTAGTATCTAGTAGCTCCTACAATGAGCAGTTCTTC.

This clonotype was counted at least ten times. This rearrangement joins TRBV29-1 to TRBJ2-1, with TRBD2 matching over 16 bases. Germline loops: CDR1 SQVTM, CDR2 ANQGSEA. V shed 6 bases and J 6 bases; nucleotides not matched to a gene: 14. The CDR3 sequence is 18 residues long. CDR3 nucleotide sequence: TGCAGCGTGCGTTCGGGACTAGCGGGAGGGCCAAGAGGCAATGAGCAGTTCTTC. It translates to CSVRSGLAGGPRGNEQFF.

A remark on this clonotype: One junction end does not reproduce the germline sequence, and a read error may be involved. This chain links TRBV3-1 with TRBJ1-4; 9 bases are shared with TRBD1. The CDR3 runs 19 residues. Germline V gives CDR1 LGHDT, CDR2 YNNKEL (reference sequence). The CDR3 DNA reads as TGTACCATCAGCCCTGTGAGCCCCGGGACAGGGAATGCTAATGGAAAACTGTTTTTT. Protein sequence: CTISPVSPGTGNANGKLFF.

Ten or more counts support this clonotype. The rearrangement joins TRBV5-1 to TRBJ2-1; D may correspond to TRBD1 or TRBD2 (5 bases each). Germline V lookup: CDR1 SGHRS, CDR2 YFSETQ. The CDR3 runs 15 residues. V gave up 4 bases and J gave up 6 bases, with 17 bases separating them. The DNA for the CDR3 is TGCGCCAGCAGCACGATCATCGGGGCGGTCAATGAGCAGTTCTTC. Translated, it gives CASSTIIGAVNEQFF.

This clonotype was counted between two and nine times. The rearrangement links TRBV5-1 to TRBJ2-1; no clear D. V was shortened by 0 bases and J by 0 bases, with 10 bases between the two germline ends. Per germline, CDR1 SGHRS and CDR2 YFSETQ. The CDR3 runs to 16 residues. CDR3 nucleotides: TGCGCCAGCAGCTTGGAGCCCTCCAGCTCCTACAATGAGCAGTTCTTC. As protein: CASSLEPSSSYNEQFF. The whole variable domain, filled in from reference TRBV5-1 and TRBJ2-1, reads KAGVTQTPRYLIKTRGQQVTLSCSPISGHRSVSWYQQTPGQGLQFLFEYFSETQRNKGNFPGRFSGRQFSNSRSEMNVSTLELGDSALYLCASSLEPSSSYNEQFFGPGTRLTVL.

V gene TRBV7-2 combines with J gene TRBJ1-2, with 7 bases matching TRBD1. CDR3 size: 15 residues. The ends lost 3 bases at V and 4 bases at J; junction bases unmatched: 8. Germline V CDR1 and CDR2: SGHTA, FQGNSA. This CDR3 is CASSFVRQGLYGYTF. The CDR3 nucleotides read TGTGCCAGCAGCTTTGTCCGACAGGGACTCTATGGCTACACCTTC.

The chain couples TRBV7-3 to TRBJ2-6, with 10 bases matching TRBD1. Germline values: CDR1 SGHTA, CDR2 FQGTGA. The CDR3 is made up of 17 amino acids. The trim removed 5 bases at V and 2 bases at J, leaving 6 bases unmatched. The CDR3: CASSPRTGGTGANVLTF. CDR3 DNA: TGTGCCAGCAGCCCCAGGACAGGGGGGACTGGGGCCAACGTCCTGACTTTC.